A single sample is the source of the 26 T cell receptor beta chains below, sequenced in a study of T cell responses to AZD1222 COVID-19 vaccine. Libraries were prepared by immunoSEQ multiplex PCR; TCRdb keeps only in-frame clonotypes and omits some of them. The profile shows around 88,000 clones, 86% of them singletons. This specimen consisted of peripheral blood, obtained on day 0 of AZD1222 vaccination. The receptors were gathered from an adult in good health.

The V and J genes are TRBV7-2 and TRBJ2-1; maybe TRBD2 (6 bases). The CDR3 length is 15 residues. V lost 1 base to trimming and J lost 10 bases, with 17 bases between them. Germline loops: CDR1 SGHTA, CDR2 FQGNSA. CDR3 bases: TGTGCCAGCAGCTTAGTGGGGGGAAGCTACAGGGAGCAGTTCTTC. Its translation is CASSLVGGSYREQFF.

The CDR3 DNA reads as TGTGCCAGCAGATTAGGGGAAGGCTATGGCTACACCTTC. This translates into CASRLGEGYGYTF. The chain couples TRBV2 to TRBJ1-2, with a tentative D call TRBD1 (5 bases). CDR3 length: 13 residues. The V gene lost 6 bases and the J gene lost 4 bases, with 12 bases spanning the gap. Germline V gene sequence: CDR1 SNHLY, CDR2 FYNNEI. The whole variable domain, remainder taken from reference TRBV2 and TRBJ1-2, is EPEVTQTPSHQVTQMGQEVILRCVPISNHLYFYWYRQILGQKVEFLVSFYNNEISEKSEIFDDQFSVERPDGSNFTLKIRSTKLEDSAMYFCASRLGEGYGYTFGSGTRLTVV.

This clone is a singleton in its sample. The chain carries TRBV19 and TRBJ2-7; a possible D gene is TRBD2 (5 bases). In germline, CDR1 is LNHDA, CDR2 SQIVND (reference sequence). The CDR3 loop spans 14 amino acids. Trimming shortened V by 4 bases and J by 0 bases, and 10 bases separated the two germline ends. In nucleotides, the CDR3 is TGTGCCAGTAGTACGCGGGTGGCCTCCTACGAGCAGTACTTC. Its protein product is CASSTRVASYEQYF.

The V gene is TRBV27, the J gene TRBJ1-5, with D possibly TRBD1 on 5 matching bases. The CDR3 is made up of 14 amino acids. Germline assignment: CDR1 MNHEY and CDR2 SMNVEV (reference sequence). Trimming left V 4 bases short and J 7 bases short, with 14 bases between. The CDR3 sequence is CASSWQGGEQPQHF. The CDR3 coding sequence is TGTGCCAGCAGTTGGCAGGGAGGTGAGCAGCCCCAGCATTTT.

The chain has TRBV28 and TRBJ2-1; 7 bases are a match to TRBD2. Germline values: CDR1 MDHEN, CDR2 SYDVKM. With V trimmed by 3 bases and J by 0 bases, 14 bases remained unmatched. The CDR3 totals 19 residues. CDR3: CASSLRRGGGARSYNEQFF. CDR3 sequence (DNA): TGTGCCAGCAGTTTGAGGCGGGGCGGGGGAGCTCGCTCCTACAATGAGCAGTTCTTC.

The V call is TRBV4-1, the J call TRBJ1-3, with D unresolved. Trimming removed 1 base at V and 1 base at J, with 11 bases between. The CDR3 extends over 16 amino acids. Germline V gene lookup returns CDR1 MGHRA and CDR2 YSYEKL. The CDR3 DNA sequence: TGCGCCAGCAGCCAAGCGTATGGAAAGTCTGGAAACACCATATATTTT. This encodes CASSQAYGKSGNTIYF.

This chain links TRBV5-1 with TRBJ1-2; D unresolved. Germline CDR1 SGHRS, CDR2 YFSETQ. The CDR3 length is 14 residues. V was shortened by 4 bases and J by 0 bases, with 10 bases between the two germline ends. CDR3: CASSEDGANYGYTF. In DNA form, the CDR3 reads TGCGCCAGCAGCGAGGACGGCGCTAACTATGGCTACACCTTC.

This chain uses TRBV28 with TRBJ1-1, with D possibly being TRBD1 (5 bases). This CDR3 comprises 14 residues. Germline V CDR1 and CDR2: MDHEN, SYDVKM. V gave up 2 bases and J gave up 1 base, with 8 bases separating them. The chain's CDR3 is CASSLPGQNTEAFF. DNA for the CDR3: TGTGCCAGCAGTTTACCAGGGCAGAACACTGAAGCTTTCTTT.

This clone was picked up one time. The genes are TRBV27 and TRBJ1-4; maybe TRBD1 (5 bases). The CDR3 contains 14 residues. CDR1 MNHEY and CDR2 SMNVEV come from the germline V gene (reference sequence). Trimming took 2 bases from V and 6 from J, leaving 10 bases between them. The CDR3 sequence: CASSLKGSHEKLFF. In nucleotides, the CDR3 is TGTGCCAGCAGTTTAAAGGGGAGTCATGAAAAACTGTTTTTT.

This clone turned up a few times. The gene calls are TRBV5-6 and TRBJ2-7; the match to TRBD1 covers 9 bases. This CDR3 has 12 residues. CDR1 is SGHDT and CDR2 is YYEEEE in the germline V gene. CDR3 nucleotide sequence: TGTGCCAGCAGCTTGGCCGGGACAGGGCTCTTGGTC. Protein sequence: CASSLAGTGLLV.

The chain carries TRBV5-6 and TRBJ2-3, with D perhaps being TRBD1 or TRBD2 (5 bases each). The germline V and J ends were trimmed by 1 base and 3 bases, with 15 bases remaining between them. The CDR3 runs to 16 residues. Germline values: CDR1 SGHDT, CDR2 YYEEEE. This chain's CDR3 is CASSLWGSPGTDTQYF. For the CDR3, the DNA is TGTGCCAGCAGCTTGTGGGGCAGTCCGGGGACAGATACGCAGTATTTT.

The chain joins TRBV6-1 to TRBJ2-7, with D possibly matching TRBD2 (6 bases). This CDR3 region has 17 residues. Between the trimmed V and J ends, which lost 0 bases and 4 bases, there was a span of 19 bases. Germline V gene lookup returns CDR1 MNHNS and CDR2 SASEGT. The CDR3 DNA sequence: TGTGCCAGCAGTGAAGCGGGGGGACCTCTTGTCGGGTACGAGCAGTACTTC. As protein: CASSEAGGPLVGYEQYF.

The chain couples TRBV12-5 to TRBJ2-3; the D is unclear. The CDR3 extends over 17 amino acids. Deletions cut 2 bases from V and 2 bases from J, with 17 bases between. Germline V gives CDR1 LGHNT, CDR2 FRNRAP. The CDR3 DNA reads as TGTGCTAGTGGTTTGACCCCGGCTGCCCAATACACAGATACGCAGTATTTT. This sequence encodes CASGLTPAAQYTDTQYF.

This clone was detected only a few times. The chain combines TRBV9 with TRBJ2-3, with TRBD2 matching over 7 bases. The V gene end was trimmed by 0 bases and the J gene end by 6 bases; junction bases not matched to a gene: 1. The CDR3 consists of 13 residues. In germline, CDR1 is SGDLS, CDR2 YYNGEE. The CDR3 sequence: CASSVDGGDTQYF. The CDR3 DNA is TGTGCCAGCAGCGTAGACGGGGGGGATACGCAGTATTTT. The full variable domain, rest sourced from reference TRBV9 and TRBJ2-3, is DSGVTQTPKHLITATGQRVTLRCSPRSGDLSVYWYQQSLDQGLQFLIQYYNGEERAKGNILERFSAQQFPDLHSELNLSSLELGDSALYFCASSVDGGDTQYFGPGTRLTVL.

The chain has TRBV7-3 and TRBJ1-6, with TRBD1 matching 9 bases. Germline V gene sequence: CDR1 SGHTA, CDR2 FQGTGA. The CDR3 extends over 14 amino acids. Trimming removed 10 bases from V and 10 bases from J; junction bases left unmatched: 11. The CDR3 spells CATAPGQGGSPLHF. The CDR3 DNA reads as TGTGCCACCGCCCCGGGACAGGGAGGCTCACCCCTCCACTTT.

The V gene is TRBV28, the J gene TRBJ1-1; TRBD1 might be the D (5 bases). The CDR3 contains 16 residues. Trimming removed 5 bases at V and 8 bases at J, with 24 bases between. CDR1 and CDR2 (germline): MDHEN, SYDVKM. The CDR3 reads CASSRPASRARGEAFF. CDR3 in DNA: TGTGCCAGCAGTCGGCCCGCCTCACGAGCCCGGGGGGAAGCTTTCTTT.

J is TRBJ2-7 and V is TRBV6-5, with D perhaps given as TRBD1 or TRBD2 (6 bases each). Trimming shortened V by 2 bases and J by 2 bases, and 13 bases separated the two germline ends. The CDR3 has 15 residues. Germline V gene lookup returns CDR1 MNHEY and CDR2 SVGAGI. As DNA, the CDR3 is TGTGCCAGCAGTTACCGTGGGGGGCAAACCTACGAGCAGTACTTC. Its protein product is CASSYRGGQTYEQYF.

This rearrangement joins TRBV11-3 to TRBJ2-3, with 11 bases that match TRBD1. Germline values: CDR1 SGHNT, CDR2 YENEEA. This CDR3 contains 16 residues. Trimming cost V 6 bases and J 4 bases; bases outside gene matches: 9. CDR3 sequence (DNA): TGTGCCAGCAGTTTTACCGGGACAGGGGGTTCAGATACGCAGTATTTT. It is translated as CASSFTGTGGSDTQYF.

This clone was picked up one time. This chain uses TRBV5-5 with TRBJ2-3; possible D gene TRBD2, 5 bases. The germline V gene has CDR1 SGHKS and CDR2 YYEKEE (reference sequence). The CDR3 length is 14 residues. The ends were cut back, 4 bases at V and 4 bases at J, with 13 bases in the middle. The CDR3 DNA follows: TGTGCCAGCAGCCAGGACTGGGGTTCAGATACGCAGTATTTT. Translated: CASSQDWGSDTQYF.

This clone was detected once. The CDR3 coding sequence is TGCGCCAGCAGCTTGGGTAGCGGGAGTTCTTACGAGCAGTACTTC. Protein: CASSLGSGSSYEQYF. The chain joins TRBV5-1 to TRBJ2-7; the match to TRBD2 covers 9 bases. J lost 4 bases, V lost 0 bases, and 5 bases had no gene match. The CDR3 covers 15 residues. CDR1 and CDR2 from the germline V gene are SGHRS and YFSETQ.

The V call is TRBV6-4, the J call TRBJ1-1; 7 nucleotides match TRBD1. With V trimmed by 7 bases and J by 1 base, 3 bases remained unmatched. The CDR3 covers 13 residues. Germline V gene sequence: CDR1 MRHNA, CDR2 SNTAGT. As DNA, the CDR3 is TGTGCCAGCAAAGACAGGGAGAACACTGAAGCTTTCTTT. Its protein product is CASKDRENTEAFF.

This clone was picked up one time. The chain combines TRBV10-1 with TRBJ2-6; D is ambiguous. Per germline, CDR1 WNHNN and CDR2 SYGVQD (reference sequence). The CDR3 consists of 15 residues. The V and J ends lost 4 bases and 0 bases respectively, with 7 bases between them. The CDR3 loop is CASSARGSGANVLTF. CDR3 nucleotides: TGCGCCAGCAGTGCAAGAGGCTCTGGGGCCAACGTCCTGACTTTC.

The CDR3 DNA follows: TGTGCCAGCTCACCATTCCAGGGGGCGAGCAATCAGCCCCAGCATTTT. Its translation: CASSPFQGASNQPQHF. The chain is built from TRBV18 and TRBJ1-5; 8 nucleotides line up with TRBD1. Germline V gives CDR1 KGHSH, CDR2 LQKENI. The CDR3 runs 16 residues. V lost 2 bases, J lost 1 base, and 4 bases stayed unmatched.

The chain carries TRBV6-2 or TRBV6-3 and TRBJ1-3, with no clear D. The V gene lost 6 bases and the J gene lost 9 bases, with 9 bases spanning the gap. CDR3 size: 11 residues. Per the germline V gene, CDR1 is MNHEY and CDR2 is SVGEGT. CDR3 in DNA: TGTGCCAGCAGCCTACCCGGCACCATATATTTT. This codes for CASSLPGTIYF.

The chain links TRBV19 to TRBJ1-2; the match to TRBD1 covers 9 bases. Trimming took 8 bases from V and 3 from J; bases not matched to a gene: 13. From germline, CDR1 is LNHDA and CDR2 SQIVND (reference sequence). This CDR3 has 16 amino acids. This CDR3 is CASFDRGARFDYGYTF. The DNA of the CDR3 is TGTGCCAGTTTTGACAGGGGGGCAAGGTTTGACTATGGCTACACCTTC.

CDR3 loop: CATPGGGRTGELFF. The CDR3 bases are TGTGCCACCCCGGGGGGAGGCCGGACCGGGGAGCTGTTTTTT. The chain combines TRBV19 with TRBJ2-2, with TRBD2 matching over 7 bases. The CDR3 has 14 residues. CDR1 is LNHDA and CDR2 is SQIVND in the germline V gene (reference sequence). V gave up 10 bases and J gave up 5 bases; unmatched junction bases: 10.